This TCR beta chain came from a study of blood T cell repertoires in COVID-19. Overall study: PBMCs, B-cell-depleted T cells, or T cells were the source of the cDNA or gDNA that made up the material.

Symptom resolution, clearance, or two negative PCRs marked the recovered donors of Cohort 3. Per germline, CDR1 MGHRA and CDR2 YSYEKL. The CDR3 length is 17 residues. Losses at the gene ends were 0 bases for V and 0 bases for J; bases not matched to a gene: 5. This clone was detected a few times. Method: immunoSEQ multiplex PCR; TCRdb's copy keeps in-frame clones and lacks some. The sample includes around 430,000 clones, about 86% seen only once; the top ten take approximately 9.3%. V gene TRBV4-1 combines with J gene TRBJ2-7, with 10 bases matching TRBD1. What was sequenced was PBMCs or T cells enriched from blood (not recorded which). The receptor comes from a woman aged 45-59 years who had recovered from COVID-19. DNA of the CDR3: TGCGCCAGCAGCCAAGACACGGACAGGGGGGCCTCCTACGAGCAGTACTTC. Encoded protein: CASSQDTDRGASYEQYF.